This TCR beta chain was found in a study of blood T cells in healthy people across ages. Overall study findings and caveats: Higher naive T cell percentage went strongly together with higher TCR beta diversity.

Per sample, a minimum of 6.5 million PBMCs were isolated. PCR was performed a second time for roughly 7 to 12 cycles using a sample-barcoded 5' primer and a J-beta primer mix. TCRdb re-called the 5' RACE reads with MiXCR, one entry per CDR3 protein. The sample carries about 970,000 distinct CDR3 sequences, about 51% recorded once. Trimming removed 3 bases from V and 7 bases from J, with 20 bases in between. Germline V gives CDR1 SGDLS, CDR2 YYNGEE. This CDR3 has 15 amino acids. Worth noting for this clonotype: The antigen is unknown.

This TCR came from an older woman in good health. V is TRBV9 and J is TRBJ2-7; D ambiguous. Sequenced input: blood. This chain's CDR3 is CASSADHGVLNEQYF. As DNA, the CDR3 is TGTGCCAGCAGCGCGGACCATGGAGTATTAAATGAGCAGTACTTC.